The 20 T cell receptor beta chains reported below all come from one sample, sequenced in a study of response to subunit inactivated influenza vaccine. TCRdb independently ran MiXCR on the RT-PCR reads; one entry per CDR3 protein. The data show around 190,000 distinct CDR3 sequences, around 9% seen once. Sequenced here: non-naive T cells sorted from PBMCs, sampled on the day of vaccination. The receptors stem from a man aged 50 to 60 who received an inactivated influenza vaccine.

V and J are TRBV6-2 or TRBV6-3 and TRBJ2-1; 8 nucleotides agree with TRBD2. Per the germline V gene, CDR1 is MNHEY and CDR2 is SVGEGT. The CDR3 is 15 amino acids. Trimming removed 4 bases from V and 9 bases from J; junction bases left unmatched: 11. This CDR3 reads CASSSRGRREGEQFF. For the CDR3, the DNA is TGTGCCAGCAGTTCGCGGGGCCGACGGGAGGGTGAGCAGTTCTTC.

This rearrangement joins TRBV28 to TRBJ2-5; TRBD2 matches at 11 bases. Trimming at V came to 2 bases and at J to 5 bases, leaving 4 bases not matched to a gene. CDR1 and CDR2 (germline): MDHEN, SYDVKM. The CDR3 runs to 15 residues. CDR3 protein: CASSLLSGGGETQYF. CDR3 nucleotides: TGTGCCAGCAGTTTACTTAGCGGGGGGGGGGAGACCCAGTACTTC.

This clonotype occurred many times. The chain joins TRBV28 to TRBJ2-3; D unclear. The CDR3 is made up of 14 amino acids. Germline V CDR1 and CDR2: MDHEN, SYDVKM. With 3 bases removed from V and 6 bases from J, the gap between germline ends came to 13 bases. CDR3 DNA sequence: TGTGCCAGCAGTTTGCTGAGTGGCGCCGATACGCAGTATTTT. Amino acids: CASSLLSGADTQYF.

J is TRBJ2-6 and V is TRBV18; weak D call: TRBD1 (6 bases). Deletions cut 1 base from V and 0 bases from J, with 10 bases between. CDR3 size: 17 residues. The germline gives CDR1 KGHSH, CDR2 LQKENI. The DNA of the CDR3 is TGTGCCAGCTCACCACTGGGGACACTCTCTGGGGCCAACGTCCTGACTTTC. This encodes CASSPLGTLSGANVLTF.

This clonotype showed up just a few times. This chain links TRBV12-3 or TRBV12-4 with TRBJ1-6, with 9 bases that match TRBD1. There are 14 residues in the CDR3. V lost 5 bases, J lost 7 bases, and 3 bases stayed unmatched. The CDR3 reads CASSGQGFNSPLHF. CDR3 DNA: TGTGCCAGCAGTGGACAGGGGTTCAATTCACCCCTCCACTTT.

This clonotype has a handful of counts. The rearrangement joins TRBV10-3 to TRBJ2-3, with D possibly matching TRBD2 (5 bases). V lost 4 bases, J lost 5 bases, and 16 bases lay in between. Looked up from germline, CDR1 is ENHRY and CDR2 is SYGVKD. CDR3 size: 15 residues. The CDR3 nucleotides read TGTGCCATCAGTGCGGACTCCGGTGGTAAAGATACGCAGTATTTT. As protein: CAISADSGGKDTQYF.

This clonotype was found many times. This chain links TRBV28 with TRBJ2-1; 9 nucleotides align to TRBD1. Looked up from germline, CDR1 is MDHEN and CDR2 is SYDVKM. CDR3 length equals 15 residues. With V trimmed by 2 bases and J by 7 bases, 6 bases remained unmatched. CDR3 DNA sequence: TGTGCCAGCAGTTTAAGTTACAGGGGGCGGAATGAGCAGTTCTTC. Protein: CASSLSYRGRNEQFF.

A note on this clonotype: One junction end does not reproduce the germline sequence, and a read error may be involved. The V call is TRBV6-2 or TRBV6-3, the J call TRBJ2-3; D is ambiguous. Germline V gives CDR1 MNHEY, CDR2 SVGEGT. CDR3 length: 11 residues. The CDR3 sequence: CASGSTNTQYF. CDR3 nucleotide sequence: TGTGCCAGCGGATCCACAAATACGCAGTATTTT.

This chain links TRBV5-1 with TRBJ1-6, with D unclear. The CDR3 is 18 residues long. Germline V lookup: CDR1 SGHRS, CDR2 YFSETQ. Trimming shortened V by 4 bases and J by 9 bases, and 26 bases separated the two germline ends. CDR3 nucleotide sequence: TGCGCCAGCAGCAATACCTCACCGGTGCCACAAATATCTTCACCCCTCCACTTT. Residues: CASSNTSPVPQISSPLHF.

This clonotype showed up many times. The CDR3 coding sequence is TGTGCCAGCAGTTTTGAGCAGCAAGAGACCCAGTACTTC. Protein: CASSFEQQETQYF. The rearrangement uses TRBV12-3 or TRBV12-4 and TRBJ2-5; D is unresolved. V lost 3 bases and J 2 bases, leaving 7 bases between the germline ends. There are 13 residues in the CDR3.

This chain's CDR3 is CASSSNDRVGYEQYF. DNA of the CDR3: TGTGCCAGTAGTAGCAACGACAGGGTCGGCTACGAGCAGTACTTC. V is TRBV19 and J is TRBJ2-7; 7 bases agree with TRBD1. The CDR3 is 15 amino acids. The germline gives CDR1 LNHDA, CDR2 SQIVND (reference sequence). J was trimmed by 3 bases and V by 4 bases; bases with no gene match: 9.

This clonotype was counted between two and nine times. This sequence joins TRBV20-1 and TRBJ2-3; 10 bases match TRBD2. The germline V gene has CDR1 DFQATT and CDR2 SNEGSKA (reference sequence). J gave up 2 bases and V 5 bases, and 7 bases lay outside the gene matches. The CDR3 runs 15 residues. The CDR3 nucleotides are TGCAGTGCTGCCCCACTAGCGGGGAACACAGATACGCAGTATTTT. Residues: CSAAPLAGNTDTQYF.

This clonotype has more than one count but fewer than ten. This chain joins TRBV18 and TRBJ2-1; 7 bases match TRBD1. CDR1 is KGHSH, CDR2 LQKENI, per germline. This CDR3 is 18 amino acids long. V dropped 2 bases and J dropped 0; count of bases not matched to a gene: 10. The CDR3 here is CASSPETGARSSYNEQFF. CDR3 in DNA: TGTGCCAGCTCACCAGAAACAGGGGCCCGCAGCTCCTACAATGAGCAGTTCTTC.

Only a few counts were recorded for this clonotype. V is TRBV4-1 and J is TRBJ2-7, with D maybe TRBD2 (5 bases). Trimming took 2 bases from V and 2 from J, leaving 13 bases between them. CDR1 MGHRA and CDR2 YSYEKL come from the germline V gene. The CDR3 is 15 amino acids. The CDR3 loop is CASSQLAGPTYEQYF. CDR3 nucleotide sequence: TGCGCCAGCAGCCAACTTGCGGGTCCAACCTACGAGCAGTACTTC.

This chain connects TRBV4-3 to TRBJ2-1; 12 nucleotides agree with TRBD2. Losses at the gene ends were 1 base for V and 7 bases for J; bases not matched to a gene: 8. Germline V gene sequence: CDR1 LGHNA, CDR2 YSLEER. The CDR3 loop spans 17 amino acids. The CDR3 loop is CASSQAFGTSGLNEQFF. For the CDR3, the DNA is TGCGCCAGCAGCCAAGCATTTGGGACTAGCGGGCTGAATGAGCAGTTCTTC.

The chain joins TRBV9 to TRBJ1-6, with D perhaps matching TRBD1 (5 bases). CDR3 length equals 14 residues. Germline-derived CDR1 and CDR2 are SGDLS and YYNGEE. V lost 5 bases and J lost 8, with 14 bases in between. The CDR3 protein is CASRLGTQYSPLHF. Here the CDR3 DNA reads TGTGCCAGCAGACTTGGGACCCAATATTCACCCCTCCACTTT.

This sequence joins TRBV4-2 and TRBJ2-7, with D perhaps being TRBD1 or TRBD2 (5 bases each). V lost 4 bases to trimming and J lost 5 bases, with 12 bases between them. The CDR3 is 13 residues long. Germline CDR1 reads LGHNA; CDR2 reads YNFKEQ. The CDR3 region has the DNA TGTGCCAGCAGCCCCGGGACCCACAACGAGCAGTACTTC. Encoded protein: CASSPGTHNEQYF.

This clonotype has a count of ten or more. This sequence joins TRBV5-1 and TRBJ2-3; D is undetermined. Deletions cut 4 bases from V and 6 bases from J, with 18 bases between. The germline gives CDR1 SGHRS, CDR2 YFSETQ. This CDR3 is 15 amino acids long. The CDR3 bases are TGCGCCAGCAGCCGGGCGGCGGCGAGTGGGGATACGCAGTATTTT. Translating gives CASSRAAASGDTQYF.

This clonotype showed up just a few times. V is TRBV20-1 and J is TRBJ2-1; TRBD2 aligns across 15 bases. Germline V lookup: CDR1 DFQATT, CDR2 SNEGSKA (reference sequence). The CDR3 loop spans 17 amino acids. V lost 5 bases to trimming and J lost 2 bases; unmatched junction nucleotides: 7. CDR3 DNA: TGCAGTGCTCAAGGACTAGCGGGGGGGCGAACCTACAATGAGCAGTTCTTC. Its protein product is CSAQGLAGGRTYNEQFF.

On this clonotype: A much larger clone is a single base away; this may be a read error. The rearrangement joins TRBV5-1 to TRBJ2-7; perhaps TRBD1 as D (6 bases). Germline assignment: CDR1 SGHRS and CDR2 YFSETQ. The CDR3 has 14 amino acids. Here the CDR3 DNA reads TGCGCCAGCAGCGTGGGACACACAATCTACGAGCGGTACTTC. Translating it yields CASSVGHTIYERYF.